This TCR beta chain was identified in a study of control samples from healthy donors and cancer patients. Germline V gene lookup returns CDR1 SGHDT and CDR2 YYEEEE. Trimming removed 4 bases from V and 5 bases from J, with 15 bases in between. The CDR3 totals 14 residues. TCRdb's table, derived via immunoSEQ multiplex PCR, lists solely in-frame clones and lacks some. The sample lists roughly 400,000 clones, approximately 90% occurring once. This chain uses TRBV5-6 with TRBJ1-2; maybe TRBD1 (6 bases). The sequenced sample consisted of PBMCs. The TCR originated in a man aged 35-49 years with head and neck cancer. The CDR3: CASSPGAAVYGYTF. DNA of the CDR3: TGTGCCAGCAGCCCAGGGGCGGCTGTTTATGGCTACACCTTC.